The rows below give T cell receptor beta chains drawn from one sample of a study of CXCR3-negative and CXCR3-positive naive CD8 T cells. TCRdb reprocessed the 5' RACE reads, with one entry per CDR3 protein and no DNA. The sample holds under 75,000 distinct CDR3 sequences. Sequenced: naive CXCR3+ CD8+ T cells from blood. These receptors all stem from a human donor in good health. Some clones in this sample may be carry-over from other donors' samples. Both conserved end residues are part of each CDR3. Fields, in order: J gene, V gene, CDR3 protein.

TRBJ2-1 | TRBV7-2 | CASSFAGTSGDSSYNEQFF
TRBJ1-5 | TRBV6-2/TRBV6-3 | CASSYGPEAQLNQPQHF
TRBJ1-2 | TRBV14 | CASSQEQGVISYGYTF
TRBJ2-3 | TRBV15 | CATSRDFAGGRTDTQYF
TRBJ2-5 | TRBV5-6 | CASSIIQGAETQYF
TRBJ2-7 | TRBV7-9 | CASSSSGQGGGEQYF
TRBJ2-5 | TRBV6-6 | CASSYSSGGPEETQYF
TRBJ2-5 | TRBV29-1 | CSVERWGLETQYF
TRBJ2-3 | TRBV20-1 | CSARVSSGAAVLYTQYF
TRBJ2-7 | TRBV7-2 | CASSLADYLRDEQYF
TRBJ2-1 | TRBV6-5 | CASWAGGGFNEQFF
TRBJ2-4 | TRBV6-2/TRBV6-3 | CASSFPYQLIAKNIQYF
TRBJ1-1 | TRBV7-3 | CASSLTGAPEAFF
TRBJ2-2 | TRBV29-1 | CSVETGSNTGELFF
TRBJ2-3 | TRBV30 | CAWAPGGAYTDTQYF
TRBJ2-7 | TRBV29-1 | CSVESRAGASSYEQYF
TRBJ2-7 | TRBV29-1 | CSVEGGAGTDYEQYF
TRBJ2-3 | TRBV3-1 | CASSQEFDSGGSTDTQYF
TRBJ2-2 | TRBV7-2 | CASSLGRQGGIGELFF
TRBJ2-1 | TRBV7-9 | CASSLTGYDEQFF
TRBJ2-7 | TRBV10-3 | CAISESGQISYEQYF
TRBJ1-1 | TRBV7-6 | CASSLGYWGGSLNTEAFF
TRBJ2-5 | TRBV6-5 | CASSYSIVGTQETQYF
TRBJ2-1 | TRBV7-8 | CASSLRLLAANNEQFF
TRBJ2-3 | TRBV7-7 | CASSLGGTSGITDTQYF
TRBJ2-1 | TRBV20-1 | CSAGGTGEAYNEQFF